What follows describes a single TCR beta chain. No antigen is known for it. The entry originates in a study of T cells in Graves' hyperthyroidism and ophthalmopathy. The study, taken as a whole, reports: Blood also contained most expanded thyroid clonotypes above 0.001.

Template material for amplifying TCR beta CDR3 regions consisted of RNA transcripts. HTBI primers were used for first-round RT-PCR of the TCR CDR3. One entry per CDR3 protein, called by TCRdb with MiXCR from the multiplex PCR reads. The sample holds some 490,000 distinct CDR3 sequences; 22% are singletons and the top ten take approximately 49%. The clonotype originates from a woman between 65 and 79 years old with Graves' ophthalmopathy. The source material was blood.

The DNA for the CDR3 is TGCGCCAGCAGCCAAGCCCACCCGGTAGGGGCTAGCGGTTACGAGCAGTACTTC. Translated, it gives CASSQAHPVGASGYEQYF. The gene calls are TRBV4-3 and TRBJ2-7; 7 nucleotides match TRBD2. CDR1 and CDR2 from the germline V gene are LGHNA and YSLEER. The CDR3 sequence is 18 residues long. V was clipped by 1 base and J by 4 bases; unmatched bases: 16.